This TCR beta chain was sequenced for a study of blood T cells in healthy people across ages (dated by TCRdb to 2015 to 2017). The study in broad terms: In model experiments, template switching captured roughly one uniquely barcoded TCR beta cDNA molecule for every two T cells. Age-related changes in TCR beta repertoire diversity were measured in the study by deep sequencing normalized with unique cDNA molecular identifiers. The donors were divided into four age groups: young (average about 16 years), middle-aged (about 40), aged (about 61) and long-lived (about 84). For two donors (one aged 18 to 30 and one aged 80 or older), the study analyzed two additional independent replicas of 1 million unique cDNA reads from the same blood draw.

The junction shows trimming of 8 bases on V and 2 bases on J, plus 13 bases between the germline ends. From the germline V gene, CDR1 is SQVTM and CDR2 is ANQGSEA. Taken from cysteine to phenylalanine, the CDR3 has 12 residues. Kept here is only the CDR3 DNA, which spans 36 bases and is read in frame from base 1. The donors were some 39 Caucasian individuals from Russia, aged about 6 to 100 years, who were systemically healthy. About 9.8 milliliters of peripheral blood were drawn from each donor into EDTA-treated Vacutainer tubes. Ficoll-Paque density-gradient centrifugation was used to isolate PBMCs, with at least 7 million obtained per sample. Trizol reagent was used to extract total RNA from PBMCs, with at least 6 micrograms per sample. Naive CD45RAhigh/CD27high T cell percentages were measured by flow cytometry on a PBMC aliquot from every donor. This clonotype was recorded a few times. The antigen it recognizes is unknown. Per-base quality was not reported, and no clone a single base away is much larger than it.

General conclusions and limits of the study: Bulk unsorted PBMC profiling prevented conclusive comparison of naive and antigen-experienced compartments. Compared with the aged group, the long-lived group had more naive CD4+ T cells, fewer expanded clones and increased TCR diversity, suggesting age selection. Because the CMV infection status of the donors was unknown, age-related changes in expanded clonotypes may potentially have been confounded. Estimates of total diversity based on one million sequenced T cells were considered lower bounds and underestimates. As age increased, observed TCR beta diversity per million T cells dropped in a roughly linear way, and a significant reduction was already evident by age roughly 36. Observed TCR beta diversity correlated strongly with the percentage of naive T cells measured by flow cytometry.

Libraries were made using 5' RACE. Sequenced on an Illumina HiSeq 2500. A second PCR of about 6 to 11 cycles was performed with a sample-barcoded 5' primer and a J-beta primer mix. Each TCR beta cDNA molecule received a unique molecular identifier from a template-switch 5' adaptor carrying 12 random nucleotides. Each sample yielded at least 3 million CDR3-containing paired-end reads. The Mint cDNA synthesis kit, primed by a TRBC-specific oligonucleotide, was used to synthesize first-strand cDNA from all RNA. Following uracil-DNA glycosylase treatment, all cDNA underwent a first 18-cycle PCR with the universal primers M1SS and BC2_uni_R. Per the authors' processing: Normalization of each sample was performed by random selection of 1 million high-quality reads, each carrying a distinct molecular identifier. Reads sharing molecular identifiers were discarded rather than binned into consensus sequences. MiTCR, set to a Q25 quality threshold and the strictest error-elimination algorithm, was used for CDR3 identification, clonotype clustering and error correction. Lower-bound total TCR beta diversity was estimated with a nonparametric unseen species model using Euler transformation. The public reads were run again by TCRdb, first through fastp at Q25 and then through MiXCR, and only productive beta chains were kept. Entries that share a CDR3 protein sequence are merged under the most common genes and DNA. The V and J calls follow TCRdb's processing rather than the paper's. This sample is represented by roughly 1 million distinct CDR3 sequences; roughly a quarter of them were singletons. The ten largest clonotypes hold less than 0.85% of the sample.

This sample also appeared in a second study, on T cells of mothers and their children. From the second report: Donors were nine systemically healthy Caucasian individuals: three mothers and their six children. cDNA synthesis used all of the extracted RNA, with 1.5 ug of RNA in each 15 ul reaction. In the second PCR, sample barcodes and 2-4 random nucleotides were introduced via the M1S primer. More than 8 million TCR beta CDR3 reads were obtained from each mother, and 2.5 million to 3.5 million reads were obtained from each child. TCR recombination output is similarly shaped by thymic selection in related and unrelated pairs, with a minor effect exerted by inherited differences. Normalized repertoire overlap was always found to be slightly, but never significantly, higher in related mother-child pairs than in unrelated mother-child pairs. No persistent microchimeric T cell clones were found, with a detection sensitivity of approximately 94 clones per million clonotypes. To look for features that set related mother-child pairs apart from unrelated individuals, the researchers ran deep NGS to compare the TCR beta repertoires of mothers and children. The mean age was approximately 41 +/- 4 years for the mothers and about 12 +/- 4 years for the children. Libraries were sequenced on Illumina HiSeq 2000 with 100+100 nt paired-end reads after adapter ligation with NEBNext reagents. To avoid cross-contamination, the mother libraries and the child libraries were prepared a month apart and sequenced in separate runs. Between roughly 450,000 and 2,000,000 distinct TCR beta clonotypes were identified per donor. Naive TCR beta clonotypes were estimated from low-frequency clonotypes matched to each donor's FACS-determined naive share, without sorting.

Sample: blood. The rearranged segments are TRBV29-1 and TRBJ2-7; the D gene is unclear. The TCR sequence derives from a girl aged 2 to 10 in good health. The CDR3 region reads CSIWSDTYEQYF. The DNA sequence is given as TGCAGCATATGGTCCGACACCTACGAGCAGTACTTC.